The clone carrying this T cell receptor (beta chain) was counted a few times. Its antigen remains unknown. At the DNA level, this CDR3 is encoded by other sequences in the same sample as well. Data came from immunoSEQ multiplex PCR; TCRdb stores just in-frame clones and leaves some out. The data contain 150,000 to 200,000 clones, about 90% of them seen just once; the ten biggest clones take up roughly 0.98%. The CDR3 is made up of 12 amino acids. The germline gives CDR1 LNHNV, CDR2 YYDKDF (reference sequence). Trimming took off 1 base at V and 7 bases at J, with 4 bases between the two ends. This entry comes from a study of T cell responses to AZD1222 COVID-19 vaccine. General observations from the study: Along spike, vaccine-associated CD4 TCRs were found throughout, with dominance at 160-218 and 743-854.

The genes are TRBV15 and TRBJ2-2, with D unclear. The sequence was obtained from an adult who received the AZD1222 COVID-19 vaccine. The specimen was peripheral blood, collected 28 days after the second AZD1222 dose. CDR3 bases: TGTGCCACCAGCAGAGGAGGCGGGGAGCTGTTTTTT. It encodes CATSRGGGELFF.